By its share, the clone carrying this T cell receptor (beta chain) is medium-sized (0.01 to 0.1%). The antigen remains unidentified. The entry originates in a study of vaccination and CD4 T cells after COVID-19. The study, taken as a whole, reports: Spike mono-reactivity was found in 304 of 307 vaccine-specific clones from convalescent patients.

V shed 5 bases and J 6 bases; nucleotides not matched to a gene: 5. Germline V gene data show CDR1 as LNHDA and CDR2 as SQIVND (reference sequence). There are 13 residues in the CDR3. Described time point: late sampling 161 to 241 days after vaccination in three convalescent patients. The treatment was: roughly ten-day PBMC culture with coronavirus spike peptide pools or control peptides (ViraFEST assay). For ViraFEST, peptide pools expanded antigen-specific T cells, after which the TCRs were sequenced. Wells contained around 1.8 million PBMCs each, and these were cultured with about 10 IU/ml IL-2 and roughly 10 ug/ml peptide pools. With the Oncomine TCR Beta short-read assay, DNA from cultured CD4+ T cells was sequenced. From the PCR reads, TCRdb called clonotypes with MiXCR, one entry per CDR3 protein. The sample yields 25,000 to 30,000 distinct CDR3 sequences, 36% seen once.

Sample: CD4+ T cells from blood, cultured in vitro, taken about 7 months after SARS-CoV-2 vaccination. This receptor was identified in a human donor who had recovered from COVID-19. The rearrangement joins TRBV19 to TRBJ1-2; 8 nucleotides match TRBD1. The CDR3 DNA follows: TGTGCCAGTAGTTCAGACAGGGGAGATGGCTACACCTTC. It codes for CASSSDRGDGYTF.